This is a list of T cell receptor beta chains from one sample in a study of cytomegalovirus exposure and HLA in healthy donors. Some clones are missing from TCRdb's copy, which holds only in-frame ones; the method was immunoSEQ multiplex PCR. The sample carries around 150,000 clones, about four fifths recorded once. Sequencing was performed on PBMCs. The source of these receptors is a girl aged 10-17 years in good health and CMV-seropositive. The conserved cysteine and the conserved F or W are not part of the CDR3 here.

CDR3 | J | V
AWSALGEKLF | TRBJ1-4 | TRBV30
ASSYDLNQPQH | TRBJ1-5 | TRBV6-5
ASSEGPSYNEQF | TRBJ2-1 | TRBV25-1
ASSQKGTSGGGDEQF | TRBJ2-1 | TRBV4-3
ASSQDFAGANYGYT | TRBJ1-2 | TRBV4-3
ASSYFQGPGYT | TRBJ1-2 | TRBV14
ASSQVMGRVRAF | TRBJ1-1 | TRBV4-3
ASSLGGLAGGEQY | TRBJ2-7 | TRBV13
ASSFRTGIHEQY | TRBJ2-7 | TRBV27
ASSYPEGLPYEQY | TRBJ2-7 | TRBV6-6
ASSQGMRTEAF | TRBJ1-1 | TRBV28
ASSRANTGELF | TRBJ2-2 | TRBV11-3
ASSVGAGYETQY | TRBJ2-5 | TRBV9
ASSWSSSTGELF | TRBJ2-2 | TRBV7-8
ASSVASSSGETQY | TRBJ2-5 | TRBV9
SQISGSSYNEQF | TRBJ2-1 | TRBV29-1
ATSGTGSLGEKLF | TRBJ1-4 | TRBV15
ASSNPLAVSTDTQY | TRBJ2-3 | TRBV5-6
ASSPRDSYSYEQY | TRBJ2-7 | TRBV7-9
ASSLEPRNYEQY | TRBJ2-7 | TRBV7-2
ASSPDGSSYNEQF | TRBJ2-1 | TRBV18
ASSKGASGYEQY | TRBJ2-7 | TRBV11-2
ASSLRLDTQY | TRBJ2-3 | TRBV7-9
ASSQEGLAEYEQY | TRBJ2-7 | TRBV4-3
ASSLYSLQNTGELF | TRBJ2-2 | TRBV7-9
ASARGNTIY | TRBJ1-3 | TRBV28
ASGQGIYGYT | TRBJ1-2 | TRBV2
ASRGLAGGGTDTQY | TRBJ2-3 | TRBV11-2
ASSQQQGDNEQF | TRBJ2-1 | TRBV14